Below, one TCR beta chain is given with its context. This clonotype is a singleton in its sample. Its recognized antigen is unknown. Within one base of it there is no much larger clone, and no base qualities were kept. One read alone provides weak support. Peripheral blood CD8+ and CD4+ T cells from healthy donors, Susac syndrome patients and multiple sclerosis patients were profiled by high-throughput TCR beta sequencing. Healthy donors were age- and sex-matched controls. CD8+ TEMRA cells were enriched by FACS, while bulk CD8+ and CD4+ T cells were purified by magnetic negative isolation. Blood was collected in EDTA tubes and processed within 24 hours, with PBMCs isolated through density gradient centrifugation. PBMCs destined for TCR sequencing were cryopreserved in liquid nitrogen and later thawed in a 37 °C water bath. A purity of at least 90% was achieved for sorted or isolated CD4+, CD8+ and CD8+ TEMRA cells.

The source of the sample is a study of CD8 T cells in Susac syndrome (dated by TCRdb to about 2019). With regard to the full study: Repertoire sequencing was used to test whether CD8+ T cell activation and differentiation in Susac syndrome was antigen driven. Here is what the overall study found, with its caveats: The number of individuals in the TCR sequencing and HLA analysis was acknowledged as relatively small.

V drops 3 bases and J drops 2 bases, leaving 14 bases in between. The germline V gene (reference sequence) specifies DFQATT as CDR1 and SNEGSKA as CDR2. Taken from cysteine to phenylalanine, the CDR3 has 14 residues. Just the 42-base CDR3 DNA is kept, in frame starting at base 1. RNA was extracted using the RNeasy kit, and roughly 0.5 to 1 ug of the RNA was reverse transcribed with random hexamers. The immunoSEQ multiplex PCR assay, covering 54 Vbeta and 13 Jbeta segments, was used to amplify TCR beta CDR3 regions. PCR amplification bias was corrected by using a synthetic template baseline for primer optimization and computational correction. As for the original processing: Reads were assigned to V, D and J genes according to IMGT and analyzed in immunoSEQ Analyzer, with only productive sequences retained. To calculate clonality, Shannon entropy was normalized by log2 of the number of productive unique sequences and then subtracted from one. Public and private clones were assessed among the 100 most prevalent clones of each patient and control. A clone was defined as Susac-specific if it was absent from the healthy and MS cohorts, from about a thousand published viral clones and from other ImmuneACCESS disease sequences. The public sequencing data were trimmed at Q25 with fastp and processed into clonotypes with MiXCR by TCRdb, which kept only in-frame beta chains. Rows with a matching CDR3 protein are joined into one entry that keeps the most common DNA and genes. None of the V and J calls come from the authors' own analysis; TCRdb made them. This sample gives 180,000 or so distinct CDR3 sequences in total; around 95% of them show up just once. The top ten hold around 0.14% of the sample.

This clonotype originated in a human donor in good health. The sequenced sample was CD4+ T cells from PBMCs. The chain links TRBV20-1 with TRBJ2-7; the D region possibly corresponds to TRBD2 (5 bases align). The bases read TGCAGTGCTAGTCTACGGGGATCCCCCTACGAGCAGTACTTC. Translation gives CSASLRGSPYEQYF.